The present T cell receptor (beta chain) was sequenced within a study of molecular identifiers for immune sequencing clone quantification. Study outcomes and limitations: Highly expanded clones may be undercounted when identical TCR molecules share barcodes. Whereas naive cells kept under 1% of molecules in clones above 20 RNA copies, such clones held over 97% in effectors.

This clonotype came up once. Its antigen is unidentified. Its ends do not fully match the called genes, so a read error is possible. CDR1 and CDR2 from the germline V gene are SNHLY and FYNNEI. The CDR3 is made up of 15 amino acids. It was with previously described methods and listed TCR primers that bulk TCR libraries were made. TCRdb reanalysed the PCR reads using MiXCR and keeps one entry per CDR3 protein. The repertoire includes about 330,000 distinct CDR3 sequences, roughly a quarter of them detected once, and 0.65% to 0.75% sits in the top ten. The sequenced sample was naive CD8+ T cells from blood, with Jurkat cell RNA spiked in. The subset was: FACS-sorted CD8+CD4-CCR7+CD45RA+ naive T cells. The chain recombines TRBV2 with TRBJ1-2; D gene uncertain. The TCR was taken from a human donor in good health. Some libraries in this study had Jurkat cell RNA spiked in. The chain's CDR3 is CACSGRLMGNYGYTF. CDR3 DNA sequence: TGTGCCTGCAGTGGCAGGTTGATGGGCAACTATGGCTACACCTTC.